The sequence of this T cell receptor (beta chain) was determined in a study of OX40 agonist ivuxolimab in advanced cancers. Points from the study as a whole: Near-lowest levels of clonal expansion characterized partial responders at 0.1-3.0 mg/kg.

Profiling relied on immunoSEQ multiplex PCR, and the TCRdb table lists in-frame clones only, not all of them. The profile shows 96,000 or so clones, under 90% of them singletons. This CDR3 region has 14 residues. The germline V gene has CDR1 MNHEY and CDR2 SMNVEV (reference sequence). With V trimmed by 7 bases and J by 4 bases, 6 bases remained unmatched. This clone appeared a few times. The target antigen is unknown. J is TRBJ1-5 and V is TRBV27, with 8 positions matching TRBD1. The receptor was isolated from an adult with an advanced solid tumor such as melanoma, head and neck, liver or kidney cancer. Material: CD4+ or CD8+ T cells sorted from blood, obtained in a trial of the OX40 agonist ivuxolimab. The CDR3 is CASTSRTGNQPQHF. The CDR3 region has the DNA TGTGCCAGCACCTCGAGGACAGGGAATCAGCCCCAGCATTTT.